The 14 T cell receptor beta chains below come from one sample, sequenced in a study of a mutant IDH1 vaccine in newly diagnosed glioma. Method: immunoSEQ multiplex PCR; TCRdb's copy keeps in-frame clones and lacks some. The data show tens of thousands of clones, roughly 80% seen once. Described time point: week 35, safety follow-up. Mutant IDH1 20-mer peptide, at 300 ug, made up each vaccine dose, with topical imiquimod. Their specific antigens are unknown. The material was PBMCs, obtained from a glioma patient whose treatment included an IDH1 peptide vaccine. These receptors were taken from a woman aged 18-29 years with glioma.

The chain carries TRBV4-3 and TRBJ1-1, with a tentative D call TRBD1 (6 bases). Germline V gives CDR1 LGHNA, CDR2 YSLEER. V lost 3 bases and J lost 3, with 20 bases in between. The CDR3 extends over 17 amino acids. The CDR3 sequence: CASSQDKVGQRYTEAFF. CDR3 in DNA: TGCGCCAGCAGCCAGGACAAAGTGGGACAACGGTACACTGAAGCTTTCTTT.

V usage is TRBV4-1 and J usage is TRBJ2-7, with a possible D match to TRBD2 (7 bases). Trimming left V 4 bases short and J 7 bases short, with 17 bases between. Germline CDR1 and CDR2: MGHRA and YSYEKL. CDR3 length: 14 residues. The DNA for the CDR3 is TGCGCCAGCAGCCTCGGACTAGGAGGGGGGGAGCAGTACTTC. It encodes CASSLGLGGGEQYF.

The rearrangement links TRBV6-5 to TRBJ1-3, with D possibly matching TRBD1 (5 bases). V was clipped by 2 bases and J by 2 bases, with 7 bases between them. Germline-derived CDR1 and CDR2 are MNHEY and SVGAGI. The CDR3 spans 14 residues. The CDR3 here is CASSYGGAGNTIYF. The CDR3 DNA is TGTGCCAGCAGTTACGGGGGGGCTGGAAACACCATATATTTT.

The chain is built from TRBV2 and TRBJ1-4; 8 nucleotides align to TRBD1. Germline loops: CDR1 SNHLY, CDR2 FYNNEI. The CDR3 runs 14 residues. The V and J ends lost 3 bases and 5 bases, in that order; junction bases with no gene match: 2. DNA of the CDR3: TGTGCCAGCAGTGAGGGGACAGGAAATGAAAAACTGTTTTTT. This translates into CASSEGTGNEKLFF. Full variable domain (missing parts from reference TRBV2 and TRBJ1-4): EPEVTQTPSHQVTQMGQEVILRCVPISNHLYFYWYRQILGQKVEFLVSFYNNEISEKSEIFDDQFSVERPDGSNFTLKIRSTKLEDSAMYFCASSEGTGNEKLFFGSGTQLSVL.

The chain recombines TRBV13 with TRBJ1-5; maybe TRBD1 (6 bases). Germline V gene sequence: CDR1 PRHDT, CDR2 FYEKMQ (reference sequence). The CDR3 loop spans 15 amino acids. Trimming removed 5 bases from V and 7 bases from J, with 18 bases in between. The DNA of the CDR3 is TGTGCCAGCAGCACCCAGCAGAACAGGGAGCAGCCCCAGCATTTT. It specifies CASSTQQNREQPQHF.

This clone appeared a few times. The gene calls are TRBV11-2 and TRBJ1-1; D might be TRBD1 (5 bases). CDR1 SGHAT and CDR2 FQNNGV come from the germline V gene. V was shortened by 5 bases and J by 4 bases, with 17 bases between the two germline ends. The CDR3 spans 15 residues. The CDR3 loop is CASSPKTQGGTEAFF. CDR3 DNA: TGTGCCAGCAGCCCGAAGACTCAGGGAGGCACTGAAGCTTTCTTT.

The chain joins TRBV19 to TRBJ1-1; no reliable D call. Germline V gene data show CDR1 as LNHDA and CDR2 as SQIVND (reference sequence). The CDR3 extends over 14 amino acids. V lost 1 base to trimming and J lost 1 base, with 7 bases between them. The CDR3 nucleotides are TGTGCCAGTAGTATAGCGCTGGAGAACACTGAAGCTTTCTTT. Its translation is CASSIALENTEAFF.

The rearrangement uses TRBV6-5 and TRBJ2-5; D is perhaps TRBD1 (6 bases). CDR1 is MNHEY and CDR2 is SVGAGI in the germline V gene. The CDR3 extends over 14 amino acids. The germline V and J ends were trimmed by 2 bases and 3 bases, with 10 bases remaining between them. This CDR3 reads CASSYPDSKETQYF. Written as DNA, the CDR3 is TGTGCCAGCAGTTACCCGGACAGTAAAGAGACCCAGTACTTC.

The J gene is TRBJ1-2, the V gene TRBV4-1; TRBD1 agrees at 10 bases. The CDR3 consists of 14 residues. V lost 1 base to trimming and J lost 4 bases; unmatched junction nucleotides: 0. Germline V gene sequence: CDR1 MGHRA, CDR2 YSYEKL. The CDR3 nucleotides read TGCGCCAGCAGCCAAGGGACAGGGGGCTATGGCTACACCTTC. This translates into CASSQGTGGYGYTF.

The rearrangement links TRBV9 to TRBJ2-5, with 7 nucleotides matching TRBD1. Germline V gene sequence: CDR1 SGDLS, CDR2 YYNGEE. This CDR3 is 17 amino acids long. V gave up 0 bases and J gave up 2 bases; unmatched junction bases: 10. The CDR3 region is CASSVADDRVGQETQYF. CDR3 in DNA: TGTGCCAGCAGCGTAGCCGACGACAGGGTCGGGCAAGAGACCCAGTACTTC. The full variable domain, rest sourced from reference TRBV9 and TRBJ2-5, is DSGVTQTPKHLITATGQRVTLRCSPRSGDLSVYWYQQSLDQGLQFLIQYYNGEERAKGNILERFSAQQFPDLHSELNLSSLELGDSALYFCASSVADDRVGQETQYFGPGTRLLVL.

This rearrangement joins TRBV5-1 to TRBJ2-3, with TRBD2 matching 12 bases. V lost 2 bases to trimming and J lost 4 bases; unmatched junction nucleotides: 5. Germline CDR1 SGHRS, CDR2 YFSETQ. CDR3 length equals 16 residues. Here the CDR3 DNA reads TGCGCCAGCAGCTTAGGACTAGCGGGGTTCGCAGATACGCAGTATTTT. Its protein is CASSLGLAGFADTQYF.

This clone showed up just once. This chain uses TRBV7-9 with TRBJ2-2; no definite D call. This CDR3 has 14 amino acids. V lost 2 bases, J lost 0 bases, and 4 bases lay in between. Germline-derived CDR1 and CDR2 are SEHNR and FQNEAQ (reference sequence). The chain's CDR3 is CASSLTPNTGELFF. CDR3 DNA sequence: TGTGCCAGCAGCTTAACTCCGAACACCGGGGAGCTGTTTTTT.

J is TRBJ2-7 and V is TRBV6-6; TRBD2 aligns across 9 bases. The CDR3 covers 14 residues. Germline loops: CDR1 MNHNY, CDR2 SVGAGI (reference sequence). Trimming at V came to 4 bases and at J to 3 bases, leaving 4 bases not matched to a gene. The CDR3 coding sequence is TGTGCCAGCAGTTTAGCGGGAGTGATCTACGAGCAGTACTTC. Protein sequence: CASSLAGVIYEQYF.

This CDR3 is CASSQAPGGYEQYF. The CDR3 coding sequence is TGCGCCAGCAGCCAAGCCCCAGGGGGATACGAGCAGTACTTC. The chain links TRBV4-3 to TRBJ2-7; TRBD1 matches 7 bases. The CDR3 sequence is 14 residues long. With V trimmed by 1 base and J by 4 bases, 4 bases remained unmatched. CDR1 LGHNA and CDR2 YSLEER come from the germline V gene.